This paragraph reports one TCR beta chain. What it binds is not known. TCRdb's copy holds only in-frame clones and misses some; the assay was immunoSEQ multiplex PCR. The table includes about 45,000 clones, roughly 80% detected once. The culture ran for approximately nine days before CD4+ T cells were isolated. The sample comes from a study of vaccination effects on CD4 cells after COVID-19. Background on the study: Viral peptide pool expansion of antigen-specific CD4+ T cells preceded sequencing in the ViraFEST assay. A density of over 1.5 million PBMC per well was used; these cells were cultured with roughly 10 IU/ml IL-2 and roughly 9.5 ug/ml peptides. Participants completed two doses of the BNT162b2 or mRNA-1273 vaccine.

V dropped 4 bases and J dropped 8 bases, with 11 bases sitting between them. The CDR3 is 11 residues long. Germline V lookup: CDR1 SQVTM, CDR2 ANQGSEA. Source: CD4+ T cells from PBMCs cultured without peptide, taken before COVID-19 vaccination. This clonotype was sampled from a human donor who had a prior SARS-CoV-2 infection. V gene TRBV29-1 combines with J gene TRBJ1-2, with D uncertain. The CDR3: CSVVRVYGYTF. Here the CDR3 DNA reads TGCAGCGTTGTAAGGGTGTACGGCTACACCTTC.